This TCR beta chain was retrieved from a study of shared clonotypes between healthy human individuals. Donation came from healthy HIV-negative adults that had no recent acute infections or vaccinations. Sequencing was performed with immunoSEQ multiplex PCR; in TCRdb, only in-frame clones are kept and a portion is missing. The data hold about 510,000 clones, with about 96% observed a single time. Germline V gene sequence: CDR1 LNHDA, CDR2 SQIVND (reference sequence). This CDR3 contains 16 residues. Trimming removed 5 bases from V and 5 bases from J; junction bases left unmatched: 7. The chain has TRBV19 and TRBJ2-1, with TRBD2 matching over 12 bases. The clonotype comes from a woman aged 25 to 45 in good health. The sequencing input was naive CD4+ T cells sorted from blood. The subset here: CD45RA+ positively selected. CDR3 loop: CASSRLLAGGHNEQFF. DNA of the CDR3: TGTGCCAGTAGTCGTCTCCTAGCGGGAGGGCACAATGAGCAGTTCTTC.